This entry lists 12 T cell receptor beta chains sequenced from one sample in a study of spatial heterogeneity in lung cancer. What these receptors recognize is not known. Findings and limits, study-wide: The number of expanded tumor alpha and beta chains correlated with mutation number.

Time point defined: sample taken at primary tumor resection. TCRdb independently ran MiXCR on the 5' RACE reads; one entry per CDR3 protein. This table has 15,000 to 20,000 distinct CDR3 sequences, around a tenth appearing once. Material: lung tumor tissue, obtained at surgery. The receptors stem from a female donor with early-stage non-small cell lung cancer.

This clonotype came up many times. The size of this beta chain means little, since it is a stray read in a library made for alpha chains. The J gene is TRBJ2-7, the V gene TRBV5-1; D is unclear. Germline assignment: CDR1 SGHRS and CDR2 YFSETQ. V gave up 4 bases and J gave up 3 bases, with 11 bases separating them. CDR3 length: 13 amino acids. CDR3 region: CASSTYPVYEQYF. CDR3 DNA: TGCGCCAGCAGCACCTATCCCGTCTACGAGCAGTACTTC.

By its share, this clonotype is medium-sized. Found in a library prepared for alpha chains, this beta chain is an off-target read, and its abundance has little meaning. The chain recombines TRBV28 with TRBJ2-1, with 10 bases aligning to TRBD2. In germline, CDR1 is MDHEN, CDR2 SYDVKM. V shed 7 bases, J shed 3 bases, and the junction held 6 bases outside the gene matches. This CDR3 comprises 15 residues. CDR3 coding DNA: TGTGCCAGCACTCTAGCGGGGGCGAACTACAATGAGCAGTTCTTC. Translating it yields CASTLAGANYNEQFF.

This clonotype was seen ten or more times. This beta chain came through as a stray read in a library set up for alpha chains, and its size says little. The CDR3 here is CSVDFLVTDTQYF. The CDR3 DNA sequence: TGCAGCGTTGATTTCCTAGTCACAGATACGCAGTATTTT. The rearrangement joins TRBV29-1 to TRBJ2-3; D unclear. Germline V lookup: CDR1 SQVTM, CDR2 ANQGSEA. This CDR3 has 13 amino acids. The ends were cut back, 3 bases at V and 2 bases at J, with 9 bases in the middle.

This clonotype was recorded a few times. Because the library targeted alpha chains, this beta chain is an off-target read whose size means little. The genes are TRBV4-2 and TRBJ2-7, with 10 bases that match TRBD2. The CDR3 extends over 15 amino acids. V lost 0 bases and J lost 6; bases outside the gene matches: 5. Germline CDR1 is LGHNA and CDR2 is YNFKEQ. Here the CDR3 DNA reads TGTGCCAGCAGCCAAGATAGTTGGACTAGCGGCGAGCAGTACTTC. Translation gives CASSQDSWTSGEQYF.

This clonotype is classed as medium-sized (0.01 to 0.1%). This beta chain lies outside the target of a library built for alpha chains; its clone size means little. DNA of the CDR3: TGCGCCAGCAGCTCTTGGACGGGGAACTATGGCTACACCTTC. Its protein is CASSSWTGNYGYTF. This sequence joins TRBV5-1 and TRBJ1-2; D gene ambiguous. Germline V gene data show CDR1 as SGHRS and CDR2 as YFSETQ. Trimming shortened V by 3 bases and J by 2 bases, and 11 bases separated the two germline ends. The CDR3 loop spans 14 amino acids.

In regard to this clonotype: This beta chain is a stray sequence in a library constructed for alpha chains; its clone size is not meaningful. The chain is built from TRBV5-1 and TRBJ1-2; 9 bases agree with TRBD1. This CDR3 comprises 15 residues. CDR1 and CDR2 from the germline V gene are SGHRS and YFSETQ. V trimming: 2 bases; J trimming: 6 bases; junction bases outside the gene matches: 8. The CDR3 loop reads CASSLLGQGMDGYTF. The CDR3 coding sequence is TGCGCCAGCAGCTTATTGGGACAGGGTATGGATGGCTACACCTTC.

This clonotype was detected a few times. This beta chain is a stray sequence in a library constructed for alpha chains; its clone size is not meaningful. The rearrangement joins TRBV28 to TRBJ1-2; D is undetermined. The CDR3 sequence is 13 residues long. Germline V CDR1 and CDR2: MDHEN, SYDVKM. Between the trimmed V and J ends, which lost 2 bases and 5 bases, there was a span of 9 bases. Here the CDR3 DNA reads TGTGCCAGCAGTTTAACAGTAGGATATGGCTACACCTTC. This gives the protein CASSLTVGYGYTF.

A remark on this clonotype: This beta chain slipped into a library made for alpha chains as a stray read, so its size is not meaningful. The V and J genes are TRBV20-1 and TRBJ2-7, with TRBD1 identical over 12 bases. CDR3 length: 14 amino acids. V lost 5 bases to trimming and J lost 8 bases; unmatched junction nucleotides: 10. Germline-derived CDR1 and CDR2 are DFQATT and SNEGSKA (reference sequence). The CDR3 loop reads CSAFPGQGAVQQYF. The CDR3, as DNA: TGCAGTGCTTTCCCGGGACAGGGGGCCGTTCAGCAGTACTTC.

In its sample, this clonotype was seen many times. A library made for alpha chains picked up this beta chain off target, so its size means little. The chain links TRBV19 to TRBJ1-6; D possibly corresponds to TRBD1 (6 bases). The CDR3 contains 14 residues. Germline-derived CDR1 and CDR2 are LNHDA and SQIVND (reference sequence). V shed 4 bases and J shed 6 bases, with 10 bases lying between them. The CDR3 loop reads CASSTKGVNSPLHF. The CDR3 bases are TGTGCCAGTAGTACCAAGGGGGTTAATTCACCCCTCCACTTT.

This clonotype is medium-sized in the sample. This beta chain slipped into a library made for alpha chains as a stray read, so its size is not meaningful. The CDR3 DNA sequence: TGTGCCAGCAGTTCTCCGGGCCGCGGTACAGAGACCCAGTACTTC. Its protein product is CASSSPGRGTETQYF. The V and J genes are TRBV6-1 and TRBJ2-5; D remains unclear. CDR1 MNHNS and CDR2 SASEGT come from the germline V gene. This CDR3 is built from 15 residues. V was cut by 5 bases and J by 4 bases, with 17 bases left in between.

This clonotype showed up just a few times. This beta chain appears as a stray read in a library generated for alpha chains; its size is not informative. This chain uses TRBV24-1 with TRBJ2-1, with a tentative D call TRBD2 (6 bases). In germline, CDR1 is KGHDR, CDR2 SFDVKD. This CDR3 is built from 15 residues. Trimming took off 2 bases at V and 6 bases at J, with 13 bases between the two ends. CDR3 amino acids: CATSDSRRDSNEQFF. The CDR3 DNA is TGTGCCACCAGTGATTCGAGACGGGACTCCAATGAGCAGTTCTTC.

Note on this clonotype: This beta chain is a stray read from a library made for alpha chains; its abundance is not meaningful. This rearrangement joins TRBV2 to TRBJ1-1, with D tentatively TRBD1 (5 bases). Germline assignment: CDR1 SNHLY and CDR2 FYNNEI. This CDR3 has 13 residues. Trimming left V 5 bases short and J 3 bases short, with 10 bases between. The CDR3 coding sequence is TGTGCCAGCAGTTCTGACAGACACACTGAAGCTTTCTTT. It yields the protein CASSSDRHTEAFF.